Listed below are T cell receptor beta chains from one sample, sequenced in a study of OX40 agonist ivuxolimab in advanced cancers. Using immunoSEQ multiplex PCR, the repertoire was profiled, and TCRdb retains in-frame clones only, with some absent. There are approximately 76,000 clones in the sample; nearly 95% occur only once, and under 8% lies in the top ten. The source material was CD4+ or CD8+ T cells sorted from blood, sampled in a trial of the OX40 agonist ivuxolimab. These receptors were collected from an adult with an advanced solid tumor such as melanoma, head and neck, liver or kidney cancer. The CDR3 runs from the conserved cysteine through the conserved F or W. The order of the fields is D gene, clone size, V gene, J gene, CDR3 protein, CDR3 DNA. A D gene is named only where the DNA matches it firmly. Clone size is given for some rows only: seen once, a few or many times, or a class if the clone is expanded.

d_call: -
clone_size: -
v_call: TRBV28
j_call: TRBJ1-5
cdr3_aa: CASSPLNYGQPQHF
cdr3_nt: TGTGCCAGCAGCCCGCTGAATTACGGTCAGCCCCAGCATTTT

d_call: TRBD1
clone_size: -
v_call: TRBV5-1
j_call: TRBJ2-7
cdr3_aa: CASSPGQGYLYEQYF
cdr3_nt: TGCGCCAGCAGCCCGGGACAGGGGTATCTCTACGAGCAGTACTTC

d_call: -
clone_size: once
v_call: TRBV7-9
j_call: TRBJ2-1
cdr3_aa: CASSLSDEQFF
cdr3_nt: TGTGCCAGCAGCTTATCGGATGAGCAGTTCTTC

d_call: TRBD1
clone_size: -
v_call: TRBV9
j_call: TRBJ2-6
cdr3_aa: CASSGSGTGGSGANVLTF
cdr3_nt: TGTGCCAGCAGCGGATCCGGGACAGGGGGTTCTGGGGCCAACGTCCTGACTTTC

d_call: TRBD1
clone_size: -
v_call: TRBV27
j_call: TRBJ2-7
cdr3_aa: CASSLSPGQGEQYF
cdr3_nt: TGTGCCAGCAGTTTATCCCCGGGACAGGGGGAGCAGTACTTC

d_call: -
clone_size: -
v_call: TRBV28
j_call: TRBJ2-1
cdr3_aa: CASSFPNEQFF
cdr3_nt: TGTGCCAGCAGTTTTCCCAATGAGCAGTTCTTC

d_call: -
clone_size: once
v_call: TRBV10-3
j_call: TRBJ2-7
cdr3_aa: CAISGSYEQYF
cdr3_nt: TGTGCCATCAGTGGGTCCTACGAGCAGTACTTC

d_call: TRBD2
clone_size: once
v_call: TRBV13
j_call: TRBJ2-2
cdr3_aa: CASSSPLAGGPGTGELFF
cdr3_nt: TGTGCCAGCAGCTCTCCTCTAGCGGGAGGGCCTGGGACCGGGGAGCTGTTTTTT

d_call: -
clone_size: -
v_call: TRBV5-5
j_call: TRBJ2-7
cdr3_aa: CASTSGAYEQYF
cdr3_nt: TGTGCCAGCACCTCCGGCGCCTACGAGCAGTACTTC

d_call: -
clone_size: -
v_call: TRBV27
j_call: TRBJ2-5
cdr3_aa: CASSFRTGWQETQYF
cdr3_nt: TGTGCCAGCAGTTTTAGGACGGGGTGGCAAGAGACCCAGTACTTC

d_call: TRBD1
clone_size: -
v_call: TRBV6-1
j_call: TRBJ2-5
cdr3_aa: CASSEKGQDQETQYF
cdr3_nt: TGTGCCAGCAGTGAAAAGGGACAGGATCAAGAGACCCAGTACTTC

d_call: -
clone_size: -
v_call: TRBV29-1
j_call: TRBJ2-7
cdr3_aa: CSVEEGLGYEQYF
cdr3_nt: TGCAGCGTTGAAGAGGGCTTAGGCTACGAGCAGTACTTC

d_call: TRBD1
clone_size: once
v_call: TRBV28
j_call: TRBJ2-5
cdr3_aa: CASSDTGGGQETQYF
cdr3_nt: TGTGCCAGCAGTGATACAGGGGGCGGACAGGAGACCCAGTACTTC

d_call: -
clone_size: -
v_call: TRBV11-2
j_call: TRBJ2-7
cdr3_aa: CASSLGTDYEQYF
cdr3_nt: TGTGCCAGCAGCTTAGGGACAGACTACGAGCAGTACTTC

d_call: -
clone_size: -
v_call: TRBV28
j_call: TRBJ1-5
cdr3_aa: CASRRGPLGSNQPQHF
cdr3_nt: TGTGCCAGCAGAAGGGGCCCCCTCGGGAGCAATCAGCCCCAGCATTTT

d_call: -
clone_size: -
v_call: TRBV9
j_call: TRBJ2-7
cdr3_aa: CASSVGDSPSYEQYF
cdr3_nt: TGTGCCAGCAGCGTAGGTGATAGTCCTTCCTACGAGCAGTACTTC

d_call: -
clone_size: -
v_call: TRBV4-1
j_call: TRBJ2-7
cdr3_aa: CASSQAQGSSSYEQYF
cdr3_nt: TGCGCCAGCAGCCAAGCCCAGGGGAGTAGCTCCTACGAGCAGTACTTC

d_call: TRBD1
clone_size: -
v_call: TRBV27
j_call: TRBJ2-7
cdr3_aa: CASSTRQGSAPSYEQYF
cdr3_nt: TGTGCCAGCAGTACCCGACAGGGGAGTGCCCCTTCCTACGAGCAGTACTTC

d_call: TRBD2
clone_size: -
v_call: TRBV4-1
j_call: TRBJ2-5
cdr3_aa: CASSLHRGGGETQYF
cdr3_nt: TGCGCCAGCAGCCTTCATCGGGGGGGCGGGGAGACCCAGTACTTC

d_call: TRBD1
clone_size: -
v_call: TRBV2
j_call: TRBJ1-5
cdr3_aa: CASSRGQQNSNQPQHF
cdr3_nt: TGTGCCAGCAGTCGGGGACAGCAGAATAGCAATCAGCCCCAGCATTTT

d_call: -
clone_size: -
v_call: TRBV6-6
j_call: TRBJ2-1
cdr3_aa: CASSYSGHPLDEQFF
cdr3_nt: TGTGCCAGCAGTTACTCGGGACACCCCCTGGATGAGCAGTTCTTC

d_call: TRBD2
clone_size: -
v_call: TRBV28
j_call: TRBJ2-5
cdr3_aa: CASSLHGGAFETQYF
cdr3_nt: TGTGCCAGCAGTTTACACGGGGGGGCCTTCGAGACCCAGTACTTC

d_call: -
clone_size: -
v_call: TRBV15
j_call: TRBJ1-4
cdr3_aa: CATSSGGTNEKLFF
cdr3_nt: TGTGCCACCAGCAGCGGAGGGACTAATGAAAAACTGTTTTTT

d_call: -
clone_size: once
v_call: TRBV4-2
j_call: TRBJ2-3
cdr3_aa: CASSQRALLEPSDTQYF
cdr3_nt: TGTGCCAGCAGCCAGAGGGCCCTTCTCGAACCTTCAGATACGCAGTATTTT

d_call: -
clone_size: -
v_call: TRBV12-5
j_call: TRBJ2-1
cdr3_aa: CASGPRRDEQFF
cdr3_nt: TGTGCTAGTGGCCCGAGGCGAGATGAGCAGTTCTTC

d_call: TRBD1
clone_size: -
v_call: TRBV25-1
j_call: TRBJ1-2
cdr3_aa: CASMAGGSYGYTF
cdr3_nt: TGTGCCAGCATGGCAGGGGGCAGCTATGGCTACACCTTC

d_call: -
clone_size: -
v_call: TRBV28
j_call: TRBJ2-7
cdr3_aa: CASSVGLGDEQYF
cdr3_nt: TGTGCCAGCAGTGTTGGGCTCGGGGACGAGCAGTACTTC

d_call: -
clone_size: -
v_call: TRBV7-6
j_call: TRBJ2-6
cdr3_aa: CASSSHPSSGANVLTF
cdr3_nt: TGTGCCAGCAGCAGCCACCCGAGCTCTGGGGCCAACGTCCTGACTTTC

d_call: TRBD1
clone_size: few
v_call: TRBV19
j_call: TRBJ1-3
cdr3_aa: CASSPGTGSGNTIYF
cdr3_nt: TGTGCCAGTAGTCCAGGGACAGGGTCTGGAAACACCATATATTTT

d_call: -
clone_size: -
v_call: TRBV7-7
j_call: TRBJ2-5
cdr3_aa: CASTDSQETQYF
cdr3_nt: TGTGCCAGCACCGACAGCCAAGAGACCCAGTACTTC

d_call: -
clone_size: -
v_call: TRBV29-1
j_call: TRBJ1-2
cdr3_aa: CSVLGRRHGYTF
cdr3_nt: TGCAGCGTTCTAGGCAGGCGTCATGGCTACACCTTC

d_call: -
clone_size: -
v_call: TRBV4-3
j_call: TRBJ1-2
cdr3_aa: CASSHSIGVGYGYTF
cdr3_nt: TGCGCCAGCAGCCACTCAATTGGAGTCGGCTATGGCTACACCTTC

d_call: -
clone_size: -
v_call: TRBV29-1
j_call: TRBJ1-2
cdr3_aa: CSVVGRSYGYTF
cdr3_nt: TGCAGCGTTGTGGGCCGGTCCTATGGCTACACCTTC

d_call: TRBD1
clone_size: -
v_call: TRBV29-1
j_call: TRBJ1-2
cdr3_aa: CSALTGGSYGYTF
cdr3_nt: TGCAGCGCCCTGACAGGGGGAAGCTATGGCTACACCTTC

d_call: TRBD2
clone_size: -
v_call: TRBV7-2
j_call: TRBJ2-1
cdr3_aa: CASSLRAGGSYNEQFF
cdr3_nt: TGTGCCAGCAGCCTGAGAGCGGGGGGCTCCTACAATGAGCAGTTCTTC

d_call: -
clone_size: -
v_call: TRBV11-2
j_call: TRBJ2-7
cdr3_aa: CASSLDPPSNEQYF
cdr3_nt: TGTGCCAGCAGCTTAGATCCCCCCAGTAACGAGCAGTACTTC

d_call: -
clone_size: -
v_call: TRBV6-5
j_call: TRBJ2-1
cdr3_aa: CASSYVGVGNEQFF
cdr3_nt: TGTGCCAGCAGTTACGTCGGGGTGGGGAATGAGCAGTTCTTC

d_call: -
clone_size: once
v_call: TRBV4-1
j_call: TRBJ1-2
cdr3_aa: CASSAGKYYGYTF
cdr3_nt: TGCGCCAGCAGCGCAGGGAAATACTATGGCTACACCTTC

d_call: -
clone_size: -
v_call: TRBV6-6
j_call: TRBJ1-5
cdr3_aa: CASTGQINQPQHF
cdr3_nt: TGTGCCAGTACCGGACAGATCAATCAGCCCCAGCATTTT

d_call: TRBD1
clone_size: -
v_call: TRBV7-6
j_call: TRBJ1-3
cdr3_aa: CASSLDRAPGNTIYF
cdr3_nt: TGTGCCAGCAGCCTCGACAGGGCCCCTGGAAACACCATATATTTT

d_call: TRBD2
clone_size: -
v_call: TRBV6-1
j_call: TRBJ2-7
cdr3_aa: CASSKSGRVYEQYF
cdr3_nt: TGTGCCAGCAGTAAGAGCGGGAGGGTCTACGAGCAGTACTTC

d_call: TRBD1
clone_size: -
v_call: TRBV6-5
j_call: TRBJ1-2
cdr3_aa: CASSYSEGGNGYTF
cdr3_nt: TGTGCCAGCAGTTACTCGGAAGGGGGCAATGGCTACACCTTC

d_call: TRBD2
clone_size: -
v_call: TRBV7-9
j_call: TRBJ2-2
cdr3_aa: CASSSTSGRAPNTGELFF
cdr3_nt: TGTGCCAGCAGCTCGACTAGCGGGAGGGCACCGAACACCGGGGAGCTGTTTTTT

d_call: -
clone_size: -
v_call: TRBV6-5
j_call: TRBJ2-3
cdr3_aa: CATSSEQGRTDTQYF
cdr3_nt: TGTGCCACTTCATCAGAGCAGGGACGCACAGATACGCAGTATTTT

d_call: TRBD2
clone_size: -
v_call: TRBV2
j_call: TRBJ2-1
cdr3_aa: CASPRGQGPRRGDEQFF
cdr3_nt: TGTGCCAGCCCCCGGGGGCAGGGGCCGCGGCGGGGGGATGAGCAGTTCTTC

d_call: TRBD1
clone_size: -
v_call: TRBV30
j_call: TRBJ2-1
cdr3_aa: CAWSASKFNSGTGNYNEQFF
cdr3_nt: TGTGCCTGGAGTGCTTCTAAATTTAATTCCGGGACAGGGAATTACAATGAGCAGTTCTTC

d_call: -
clone_size: -
v_call: TRBV11-3
j_call: TRBJ2-2
cdr3_aa: CASSDAGNTGELFF
cdr3_nt: TGTGCCAGCAGCGACGCGGGGAACACCGGGGAGCTGTTTTTT

d_call: TRBD1
clone_size: -
v_call: TRBV11-2
j_call: TRBJ1-1
cdr3_aa: CASSLGDRGFSEAFF
cdr3_nt: TGTGCCAGCAGCTTAGGGGACAGGGGATTCTCTGAAGCTTTCTTT

d_call: -
clone_size: -
v_call: TRBV11-2
j_call: TRBJ1-2
cdr3_aa: CASSLAETAFTF
cdr3_nt: TGTGCCAGCAGCTTAGCAGAGACAGCTTTCACCTTC

d_call: -
clone_size: once
v_call: TRBV30
j_call: TRBJ1-1
cdr3_aa: CAWSVRTAFGENTEAFF
cdr3_nt: TGTGCCTGGAGTGTACGGACCGCCTTCGGGGAGAACACTGAAGCTTTCTTT

d_call: -
clone_size: -
v_call: TRBV5-4
j_call: TRBJ2-2
cdr3_aa: CASSLDLPIVGELFF
cdr3_nt: TGTGCCAGCAGCTTGGATCTACCTATTGTCGGGGAGCTGTTTTTT